A single sample gave rise to the 32 T cell receptor beta chains below, sequenced in a study of beta chain features in type 1 diabetes. Expressed TCRB transcripts got sequenced, as all isolated RNA was reverse transcribed. Profiled with immunoSEQ multiplex PCR; TCRdb holds only in-frame clones, not every one. The sample lists more than 300,000 clones; about 14% were seen once. The sample consisted of naive CD4+ T cells from blood. These receptors all come from a woman younger than 35 in good health.

The chain combines TRBV29-1 with TRBJ1-1; tentatively, D is TRBD1 (5 bases). The CDR3 has 13 residues. Germline loops: CDR1 SQVTM, CDR2 ANQGSEA. The V gene lost 7 bases and the J gene lost 1 base, with 13 bases spanning the gap. The CDR3 bases are TGCAGCGGCCGGACAAGTGGGAACACTGAAGCTTTCTTT. It encodes CSGRTSGNTEAFF.

The gene calls are TRBV30 and TRBJ1-5, with a possible D match to TRBD1 (5 bases). Trimming removed 0 bases at V and 5 bases at J, with 8 bases between. CDR3 size: 13 residues. CDR1 is GTSNPN and CDR2 is SVGIG in the germline V gene (reference sequence). The CDR3 coding sequence is TGTGCCTGGAGTGTTGACAGCCATCAGCCCCAGCATTTT. This codes for CAWSVDSHQPQHF.

The chain carries TRBV2 and TRBJ1-1; D unresolved. CDR3 size: 12 residues. V was shortened by 4 bases and J by 3 bases, with 6 bases between the two germline ends. Per germline, CDR1 SNHLY and CDR2 FYNNEI. CDR3 bases: TGTGCCAGCAGTGTTCTTGACACTGAAGCTTTCTTT. Amino acids: CASSVLDTEAFF.

This clone occurred a few times. This sequence joins TRBV5-1 and TRBJ2-1; TRBD2 matches 9 bases. CDR3 length equals 15 residues. Germline CDR1 SGHRS, CDR2 YFSETQ. Germline trimming cut 2 bases from V and 5 bases from J; bases unmatched to any gene: 5. The CDR3 loop is CASSFSLAGNNEQFF. The CDR3 nucleotides are TGCGCCAGCAGCTTCTCACTAGCGGGCAACAATGAGCAGTTCTTC.

This chain links TRBV25-1 with TRBJ2-7; 9 positions agree with TRBD1. Germline CDR1 MGHDK, CDR2 SYGVNS. The trim removed 3 bases at V and 3 bases at J, leaving 15 bases unmatched. This CDR3 comprises 18 residues. The CDR3: CASSDNRGRRQGVYEQYF. The CDR3 DNA reads as TGTGCCAGCAGTGATAACCGGGGGAGGAGACAGGGGGTCTACGAGCAGTACTTC.

This clone was seen more than once but under ten times. The chain combines TRBV5-1 with TRBJ2-7; 9 bases are shared with TRBD2. Germline CDR1 reads SGHRS; CDR2 reads YFSETQ. There are 15 residues in the CDR3. J was trimmed by 5 bases and V by 1 base; bases with no gene match: 7. CDR3 nucleotides: TGCGCCAGCAGCTTGTTTAGCGGGAGAGTCGACGAGCAGTACTTC. Translated, it gives CASSLFSGRVDEQYF.

This clone was seen a few times. The chain joins TRBV19 to TRBJ1-1; the D is unclear. CDR1 is LNHDA and CDR2 is SQIVND in the germline V gene (reference sequence). V was trimmed by 6 bases and J by 1 base, leaving 9 bases between them. The CDR3 has 13 amino acids. CDR3 amino acids: CASRRWRNTEAFF. CDR3 DNA: TGTGCCAGTAGAAGGTGGAGGAACACTGAAGCTTTCTTT.

This clone has a handful of counts. The gene calls are TRBV19 and TRBJ1-1; 8 bases agree with TRBD1. Germline-derived CDR1 and CDR2 are LNHDA and SQIVND (reference sequence). The length of the CDR3 is 13 residues. The J segment lost 5 bases and the V segment lost 4 bases, leaving 3 bases of the junction unmatched. The CDR3 sequence: CASSTQGATEAFF. CDR3 bases: TGTGCCAGTAGTACTCAGGGGGCTACTGAAGCTTTCTTT.

This clone showed up just a few times. The V and J genes are TRBV29-1 and TRBJ2-5; no firm D call. In germline, CDR1 is SQVTM, CDR2 ANQGSEA. The CDR3 consists of 10 residues. Trimming removed 7 bases from V and 3 bases from J, with 6 bases in between. DNA of the CDR3: TGCAGCGCCCAGAAAGAGACCCAGTACTTC. Protein product: CSAQKETQYF.

This CDR3 reads CASSTGTGSIYGYTF. For the CDR3, the DNA is TGTGCCAGCAGCACGGGGACAGGGTCTATCTATGGCTACACCTTC. The genes are TRBV7-2 and TRBJ1-2, with 9 positions matching TRBD1. Germline V gene data show CDR1 as SGHTA and CDR2 as FQGNSA. The V segment lost 5 bases and the J segment 4 bases; nucleotides outside the gene matches: 8. This CDR3 has 15 amino acids.

CDR3 bases: TGCGCCAGCAGCCAAGAATCTCACGCGAGCGGGACTTACGAGCAGTACTTC. Translation: CASSQESHASGTYEQYF. The chain couples TRBV4-3 to TRBJ2-7, with 7 nucleotides matching TRBD2. The CDR3 runs to 17 residues. Germline loops: CDR1 LGHNA, CDR2 YSLEER. The V segment lost 0 bases and the J segment 4 bases; nucleotides outside the gene matches: 12.

CDR3 sequence (DNA): TGCGCCAGCAGCCAAAACGCCCCCCGCGGACTAGTCTACGAGCAGTACTTC. It codes for CASSQNAPRGLVYEQYF. The gene calls are TRBV4-3 and TRBJ2-7; TRBD2 aligns across 7 bases. CDR3 size: 17 residues. The germline CDR1 and CDR2 sequences are LGHNA and YSLEER. V shed 2 bases, J shed 3 bases, and the junction held 13 bases outside the gene matches.

This clone was counted only a few times. The chain joins TRBV27 to TRBJ1-2; 7 bases are shared with TRBD1. This CDR3 spans 13 amino acids. Germline V lookup: CDR1 MNHEY, CDR2 SMNVEV (reference sequence). V dropped 6 bases and J dropped 3; count of bases not matched to a gene: 4. Here the CDR3 reads CASRDRRYYGYTF. CDR3 in DNA: TGTGCCAGCAGGGACAGGCGCTACTATGGCTACACCTTC.

This clone was counted a few times. The V gene is TRBV7-2, the J gene TRBJ2-5; unclear D gene. The CDR3 contains 11 residues. Germline CDR1 SGHTA, CDR2 FQGNSA. Trimming stripped 5 bases from V and 7 bases from J, with 8 bases between. The CDR3 reads CASSLSGTQYF. The CDR3 DNA reads as TGTGCCAGCAGCCTCTCGGGGACCCAGTACTTC.

This clone has a single count. The chain uses TRBV18 and TRBJ2-3; TRBD1 might be the D (5 bases). The germline CDR1 and CDR2 sequences are KGHSH and LQKENI. The CDR3 contains 14 residues. Deletions cut 3 bases from V and 7 bases from J, with 14 bases between. CDR3: CASSPTTGANTQYF. The CDR3 DNA reads TGTGCCAGCTCACCCACCACTGGGGCGAATACGCAGTATTTT.

This sequence joins TRBV30 and TRBJ2-7, with D perhaps matching TRBD1 (6 bases). Germline V gene sequence: CDR1 GTSNPN, CDR2 SVGIG (reference sequence). V lost 3 bases and J lost 2, with 14 bases in between. This CDR3 has 14 amino acids. The CDR3 spells CAWRLQGIPYEQYF. CDR3 nucleotides: TGTGCCTGGAGATTACAGGGTATACCCTACGAGCAGTACTTC.

This clone was observed a handful of times. V usage is TRBV25-1 and J usage is TRBJ2-1; a possible D gene is TRBD2 (5 bases). Germline V gives CDR1 MGHDK, CDR2 SYGVNS. The ends were cut back, 8 bases at V and 3 bases at J, with 14 bases in the middle. This CDR3 region has 14 residues. This CDR3 reads CASSSPRDYNEQFF. The CDR3, as DNA: TGTGCCAGCTCAAGCCCCCGGGACTACAATGAGCAGTTCTTC.

The CDR3 loop reads CSATSQGAKAYEQYF. DNA of the CDR3: TGCAGCGCTACCTCTCAGGGGGCGAAAGCCTACGAGCAGTACTTC. V usage is TRBV29-1 and J usage is TRBJ2-7; TRBD1 agrees at 8 bases. This CDR3 has 15 amino acids. Germline CDR1 reads SQVTM; CDR2 reads ANQGSEA. Trimming at V came to 7 bases and at J to 2 bases, leaving 13 bases not matched to a gene.

This clone was picked up a small number of times. V usage is TRBV18 and J usage is TRBJ2-7, with 11 nucleotides matching TRBD2. V shed 6 bases, J shed 2 bases, and the junction held 6 bases outside the gene matches. CDR3 length: 15 amino acids. Germline V lookup: CDR1 KGHSH, CDR2 LQKENI. The CDR3 region has the DNA TGTGCCAGCTCTCCCGGGACTAGCGGCCCCTACGAGCAGTACTTC. This translates into CASSPGTSGPYEQYF.

V gene TRBV4-2 combines with J gene TRBJ2-7; 9 bases are a match to TRBD2. The V gene's germline CDR1 is LGHNA and CDR2 YNFKEQ. The CDR3 runs 16 residues. V lost 0 bases and J lost 3; bases outside the gene matches: 6. The CDR3 DNA reads TGTGCCAGCAGCCAAGAGGACAGCGGGAGGTACTACGAGCAGTACTTC. Protein sequence: CASSQEDSGRYYEQYF.

CDR3 amino acids: CASSPAGQSSYEQYF. Here the CDR3 DNA reads TGTGCCAGCTCACCAGCGGGACAGAGCTCCTACGAGCAGTACTTC. This chain connects TRBV18 to TRBJ2-7; D may be TRBD1 (7 bases). Per the germline V gene, CDR1 is KGHSH and CDR2 is LQKENI. The V and J ends lost 2 bases and 0 bases respectively, with 11 bases between them. The CDR3 covers 15 residues.

This clone was counted only a few times. V and J are TRBV23-1 and TRBJ2-3; no clear D. TRBV23-1 has ORF status, its function being uncertain. The CDR3 extends over 11 amino acids. V lost 10 bases, J lost 2 bases, and 7 bases lay in between. In nucleotides, the CDR3 is TGCGCCACCCTATTCACAGATACGCAGTATTTT. Translating gives CATLFTDTQYF.

J is TRBJ2-3 and V is TRBV4-3; no clear D. The germline CDR1 and CDR2 sequences are LGHNA and YSLEER. V dropped 4 bases and J dropped 8 bases, with 19 bases sitting between them. The CDR3 is 15 amino acids. The chain's CDR3 is CASSPIHLARGTQYF. As DNA, the CDR3 is TGCGCCAGCAGCCCGATTCATTTAGCACGCGGTACGCAGTATTTT.

This clone was observed a handful of times. This rearrangement joins TRBV29-1 to TRBJ1-5, with D possibly matching TRBD1 (5 bases). Trimming took off 4 bases at V and 7 bases at J, with 14 bases between the two ends. Germline V CDR1 and CDR2: SQVTM, ANQGSEA. This CDR3 has 13 amino acids. The CDR3 nucleotides are TGCAGCGTTGGGGAACAGGTTTTGCAGCCCCAGCATTTT. Protein sequence: CSVGEQVLQPQHF.

This clone was counted only a few times. The genes are TRBV28 and TRBJ2-3; D is perhaps TRBD1 (6 bases). Germline CDR1 is MDHEN and CDR2 is SYDVKM. V dropped 2 bases and J dropped 0 bases, with 9 bases sitting between them. There are 15 residues in the CDR3. CDR3 sequence reads: CASSLQGPSTDTQYF. As DNA, the CDR3 is TGTGCCAGCAGTTTACAGGGGCCTAGCACAGATACGCAGTATTTT.

This sequence joins TRBV5-1 and TRBJ1-1, with 11 bases lining up with TRBD1. The CDR3 runs to 14 residues. Trimming removed 4 bases from V and 6 bases from J; junction bases left unmatched: 5. Germline loops: CDR1 SGHRS, CDR2 YFSETQ. CDR3 in DNA: TGCGCCAGCAGCCGGGGACAGGGGGTCCCTGAAGCTTTCTTT. Translating it yields CASSRGQGVPEAFF.

There are a few counts of this clone. CDR3 in amino acids: CASSSLIDNEQFF. DNA of the CDR3: TGTGCCAGCAGCTCACTAATAGACAATGAGCAGTTCTTC. The chain carries TRBV7-2 and TRBJ2-1; D is unclear. V gave up 4 bases and J gave up 5 bases, with 9 bases separating them. This CDR3 contains 13 residues. Germline loops: CDR1 SGHTA, CDR2 FQGNSA.

The sample holds a few counts of this clone. This sequence joins TRBV29-1 and TRBJ2-7, with D perhaps matching TRBD2 (5 bases). Germline V gene sequence: CDR1 SQVTM, CDR2 ANQGSEA. The V end lost 5 bases, the J end lost 4 bases, and 15 bases lay between the germline ends. The CDR3 consists of 13 residues. The CDR3 sequence is CSVSPVLAYEQYF. The CDR3 DNA reads TGCAGCGTTTCCCCCGTGCTAGCTTACGAGCAGTACTTC.

This chain joins TRBV5-1 and TRBJ2-1; D possibly corresponds to TRBD2 (5 bases). Per the germline V gene, CDR1 is SGHRS and CDR2 is YFSETQ. V gave up 5 bases and J gave up 15 bases, with 18 bases separating them. The CDR3 sequence is 12 residues long. The CDR3 loop reads CASRRDQLDAFF. DNA for the CDR3: TGCGCCAGCAGACGGGATCAGTTAGACGCGTTCTTC.

This clone was seen only a few times. CDR3 loop: CASRRVGTHQPQHF. Written as DNA, the CDR3 is TGTGCCAGTAGGAGGGTAGGGACACATCAGCCCCAGCATTTT. This chain uses TRBV19 with TRBJ1-5; possibly TRBD1 for D (6 bases). Germline V gene sequence: CDR1 LNHDA, CDR2 SQIVND (reference sequence). Trimming removed 6 bases at V and 5 bases at J, with 14 bases between. This CDR3 region has 14 residues.

To note about this clone: Germline is not matched at one junction end, which may reflect a read error. The genes are TRBV7-7 and TRBJ2-7; a possible D gene is TRBD1 (6 bases). This CDR3 has 14 amino acids. CDR1 SSHAT and CDR2 FNYEAQ come from the germline V gene (reference sequence). The CDR3 region is CASSSNRDNYEQYF. The CDR3 nucleotides are TGTGCTAGCAGCTCCAACAGGGACAACTACGAGCAGTACTTC.

This chain uses TRBV29-1 with TRBJ2-7; the D is unclear. V was shortened by 3 bases and J by 2 bases, with 14 bases between the two germline ends. The CDR3 has 14 amino acids. Looked up from germline, CDR1 is SQVTM and CDR2 is ANQGSEA. The CDR3: CSVDDQERAYEQYF. The CDR3 DNA is TGCAGCGTTGACGATCAGGAACGTGCCTACGAGCAGTACTTC.